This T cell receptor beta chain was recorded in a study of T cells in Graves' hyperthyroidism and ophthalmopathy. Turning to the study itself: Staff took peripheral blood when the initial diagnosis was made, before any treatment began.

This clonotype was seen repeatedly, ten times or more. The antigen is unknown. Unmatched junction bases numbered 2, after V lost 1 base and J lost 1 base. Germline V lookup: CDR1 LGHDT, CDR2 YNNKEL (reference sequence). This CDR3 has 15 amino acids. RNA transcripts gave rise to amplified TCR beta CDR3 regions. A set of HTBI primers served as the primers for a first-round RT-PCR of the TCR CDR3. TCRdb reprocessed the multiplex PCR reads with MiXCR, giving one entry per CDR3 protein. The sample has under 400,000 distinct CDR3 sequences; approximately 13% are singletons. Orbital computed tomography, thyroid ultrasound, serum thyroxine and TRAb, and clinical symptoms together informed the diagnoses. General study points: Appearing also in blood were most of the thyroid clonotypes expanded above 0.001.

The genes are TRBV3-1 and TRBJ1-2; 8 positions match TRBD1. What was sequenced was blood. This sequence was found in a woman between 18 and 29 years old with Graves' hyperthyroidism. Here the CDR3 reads CASSQVGTGNYGYTF. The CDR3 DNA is TGTGCCAGCAGCCAAGTCGGGACAGGTAACTATGGCTACACCTTC.